The sequence of this T cell receptor (beta chain) was determined in a study of beta chain features in type 1 diabetes. Study-wide points: Type 1 diabetes patients had TCRB CDR3s that were shorter (moderately but significantly so) in all four CD4+ subsets. In patients and controls equally, PCR might favor templates that are shorter.

A CD45RO/CCR7/CD25/CD127/CD95/CD27 panel sorted naive, central memory, regulatory and stem cell-like memory CD4+ cells. As to this clone: Its antigen remains unknown.

Expressed TCRB transcripts were sequenced after all isolated RNA was converted to cDNA. Sequenced by immunoSEQ multiplex PCR; TCRdb stores in-frame clones only, minus some. The sample has hundreds of thousands of clones, around 13% seen once. The germline V gene encodes CDR1 MNHEY and CDR2 SMNVEV (reference sequence). This CDR3 comprises 15 residues. Trimming stripped 7 bases from V and 4 bases from J, with 19 bases between. Sequencing input: central memory CD4+ T cells from blood. V is TRBV27 and J is TRBJ1-2; D uncertain. The TCR originated in a man aged 30 to 39 in good health. The CDR3 loop reads CASTPKWGSGYGYTF. The DNA for the CDR3 is TGTGCCAGCACTCCCAAATGGGGTAGTGGCTATGGCTACACCTTC.